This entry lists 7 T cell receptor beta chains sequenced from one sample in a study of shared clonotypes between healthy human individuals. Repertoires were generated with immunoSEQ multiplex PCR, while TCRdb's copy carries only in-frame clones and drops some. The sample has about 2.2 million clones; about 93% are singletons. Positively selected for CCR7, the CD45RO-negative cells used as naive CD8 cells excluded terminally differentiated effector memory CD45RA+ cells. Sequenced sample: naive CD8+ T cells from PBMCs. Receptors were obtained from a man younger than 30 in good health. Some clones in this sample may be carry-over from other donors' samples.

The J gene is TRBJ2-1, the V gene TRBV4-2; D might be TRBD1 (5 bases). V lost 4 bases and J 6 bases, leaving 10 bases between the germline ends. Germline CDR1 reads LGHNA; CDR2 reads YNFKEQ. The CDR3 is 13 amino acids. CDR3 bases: TGTGCCAGCAGCCGATTAGGGGTCAATGAGCAGTTCTTC. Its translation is CASSRLGVNEQFF.

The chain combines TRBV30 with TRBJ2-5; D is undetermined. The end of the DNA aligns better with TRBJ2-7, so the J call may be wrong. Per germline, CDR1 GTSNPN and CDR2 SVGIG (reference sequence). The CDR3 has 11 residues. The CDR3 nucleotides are TGTGCCTGGAGGCTACTTGGCGAGCAGTACTTC. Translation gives CAWRLLGEQYF.

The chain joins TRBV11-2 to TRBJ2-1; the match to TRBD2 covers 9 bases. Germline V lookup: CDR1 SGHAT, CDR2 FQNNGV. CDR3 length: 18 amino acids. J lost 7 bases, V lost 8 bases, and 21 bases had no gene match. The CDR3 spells CASGPPYGGSGSLNEQFF. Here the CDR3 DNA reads TGTGCCAGCGGCCCTCCCTACGGGGGTAGCGGGAGTCTTAATGAGCAGTTCTTC.

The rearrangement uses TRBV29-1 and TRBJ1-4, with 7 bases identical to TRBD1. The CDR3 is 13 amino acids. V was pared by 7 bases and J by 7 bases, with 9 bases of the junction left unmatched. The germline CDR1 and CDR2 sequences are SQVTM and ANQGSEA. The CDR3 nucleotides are TGCAGCGCCCTCAGGGGGGACAGTGAAAAACTGTTTTTT. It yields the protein CSALRGDSEKLFF.

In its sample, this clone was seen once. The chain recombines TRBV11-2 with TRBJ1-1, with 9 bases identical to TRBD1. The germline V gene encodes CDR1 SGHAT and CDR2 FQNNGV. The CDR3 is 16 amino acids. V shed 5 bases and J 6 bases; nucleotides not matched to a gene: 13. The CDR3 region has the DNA TGTGCCAGCAGCGGACCGACTCGGGACAGGGACTCTGAAGCTTTCTTT. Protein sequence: CASSGPTRDRDSEAFF.

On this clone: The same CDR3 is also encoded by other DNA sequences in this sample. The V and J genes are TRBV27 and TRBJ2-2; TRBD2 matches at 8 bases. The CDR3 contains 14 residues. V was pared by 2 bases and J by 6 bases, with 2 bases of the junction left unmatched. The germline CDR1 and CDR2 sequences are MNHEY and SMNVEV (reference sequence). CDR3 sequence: CASSLAGGPGELFF. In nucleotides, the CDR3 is TGTGCCAGCAGTTTAGCGGGAGGTCCCGGGGAGCTGTTTTTT.

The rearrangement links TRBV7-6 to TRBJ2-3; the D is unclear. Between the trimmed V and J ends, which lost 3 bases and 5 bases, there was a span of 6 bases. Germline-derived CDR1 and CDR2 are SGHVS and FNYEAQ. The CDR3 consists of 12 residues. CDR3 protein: CASSFGKDTQYF. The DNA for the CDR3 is TGTGCCAGCAGCTTTGGGAAAGATACGCAGTATTTT.